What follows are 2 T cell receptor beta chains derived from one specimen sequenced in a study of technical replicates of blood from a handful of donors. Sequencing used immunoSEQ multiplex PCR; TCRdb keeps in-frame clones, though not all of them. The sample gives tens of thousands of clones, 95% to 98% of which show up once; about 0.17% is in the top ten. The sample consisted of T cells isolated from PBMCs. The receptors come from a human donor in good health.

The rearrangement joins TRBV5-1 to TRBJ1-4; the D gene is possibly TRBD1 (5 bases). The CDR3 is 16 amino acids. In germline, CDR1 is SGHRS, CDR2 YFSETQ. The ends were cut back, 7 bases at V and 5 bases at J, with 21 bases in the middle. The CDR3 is CASAGGVRSANEKLFF. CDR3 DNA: TGCGCCAGCGCCGGGGGGGTTAGGTCTGCCAATGAAAAACTGTTTTTT.

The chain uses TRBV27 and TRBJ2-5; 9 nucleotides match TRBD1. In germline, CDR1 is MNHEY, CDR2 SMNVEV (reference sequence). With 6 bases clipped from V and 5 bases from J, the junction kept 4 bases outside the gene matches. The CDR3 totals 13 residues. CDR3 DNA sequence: TGTGCCAGCAGGAAGACAGGGGGGGAGACCCAGTACTTC. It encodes CASRKTGGETQYF.